The 17 T cell receptor beta chains given below trace back to one sample, sequenced in a study of cytomegalovirus exposure and HLA in healthy donors. Primers: 60 Vbeta forward and 13 Jbeta reverse. TCRdb's table, derived via immunoSEQ multiplex PCR, lists solely in-frame clones and lacks some. The table lists fewer than 200,000 clones, less than 90% of them singletons, with about 0.23% in the top ten. The sample was PBMCs. These receptors were taken from a girl younger than two in good health and CMV-seronegative.

This chain uses TRBV7-6 with TRBJ2-1; D possibly corresponds to TRBD2 (6 bases). The CDR3 has 16 residues. Germline V gene data show CDR1 as SGHVS and CDR2 as FNYEAQ. Trimming removed 5 bases at V and 2 bases at J, with 16 bases between. CDR3 bases: TGTGCCAGCAGCCCGCTTGGGGACTCCGCCTACAATGAGCAGTTCTTC. Encoded protein: CASSPLGDSAYNEQFF.

The CDR3: CASSQGPVTYEQYF. The DNA of the CDR3 is TGCGCCAGCAGCCAAGGTCCCGTAACCTACGAGCAGTACTTC. The chain couples TRBV4-1 to TRBJ2-7; unclear D gene. Germline loops: CDR1 MGHRA, CDR2 YSYEKL. The CDR3 extends over 14 amino acids. Trimming pared 1 base from V and 2 bases from J, leaving 9 bases between.

This rearrangement joins TRBV15 to TRBJ2-5; TRBD1 matches at 9 bases. Unmatched junction bases numbered 9, after V lost 0 bases and J lost 4 bases. Germline CDR1 LNHNV, CDR2 YYDKDF (reference sequence). The CDR3 contains 17 residues. CDR3 residues: CATSRDKLPTGGETQYF. CDR3 coding DNA: TGTGCCACCAGCAGAGACAAGCTCCCGACAGGGGGAGAGACCCAGTACTTC.

The V and J genes are TRBV6-1 and TRBJ2-3; 10 positions match TRBD2. This CDR3 has 15 residues. Per germline, CDR1 MNHNS and CDR2 SASEGT. V shed 5 bases and J 5 bases; nucleotides not matched to a gene: 7. CDR3 in amino acids: CASSFSGGAVDTQYF. As DNA, the CDR3 is TGTGCCAGCAGTTTCAGCGGGGGGGCCGTAGATACGCAGTATTTT.

This chain links TRBV25-1 with TRBJ2-1; D may be TRBD2 (5 bases). CDR1 MGHDK and CDR2 SYGVNS come from the germline V gene. Trimming removed 1 base at V and 2 bases at J, with 9 bases between. This CDR3 region has 15 residues. CDR3 coding DNA: TGTGCCAGCAGTGAATCTAGAGGGACCTACAATGAGCAGTTCTTC. It translates to CASSESRGTYNEQFF.

The rearrangement links TRBV4-3 to TRBJ2-2; D is uncertain. The V end was cut by 1 base, the J end by 2 bases, with 5 bases between. Per germline, CDR1 LGHNA and CDR2 YSLEER. This CDR3 has 14 amino acids. CDR3 sequence reads: CASSQGHNTGELFF. The CDR3 coding sequence is TGCGCCAGCAGCCAAGGACATAACACCGGGGAGCTGTTTTTT.

This clone was detected once. Other DNA sequences within the sample encode an identical CDR3. V usage is TRBV18 and J usage is TRBJ2-7; 10 nucleotides match TRBD1. Trimming cost V 6 bases and J 2 bases; bases outside gene matches: 4. This CDR3 has 14 amino acids. CDR1 is KGHSH and CDR2 is LQKENI in the germline V gene. The CDR3 spells CASSPGQGAYEQYF. As DNA, the CDR3 is TGTGCCAGCTCGCCCGGACAGGGGGCCTACGAGCAGTACTTC. Using reference TRBV18 and TRBJ2-7 for the parts outside the CDR3, the full variable domain is NAGVMQNPRHLVRRRGQEARLRCSPMKGHSHVYWYRQLPEEGLKFMVYLQKENIIDESGMPKERFSAEFPKEGPSILRIQQVVRGDSAAYFCASSPGQGAYEQYFGPGTRLTVT.

This clone was seen only a few times. Other DNA sequences in the sample encode the same CDR3. The chain carries TRBV7-3 and TRBJ2-1, with 13 nucleotides matching TRBD2. Trimming cost V 5 bases and J 5 bases; bases outside gene matches: 6. Germline CDR1 SGHTA, CDR2 FQGTGA. The CDR3 runs 16 residues. The CDR3 protein is CASSTPGLAGDNEQFF. The CDR3 DNA reads TGTGCCAGCAGCACACCCGGACTAGCGGGGGACAATGAGCAGTTCTTC.

As concerns this clone: An end of the junction differs from the germline gene, which may be a read error. The chain is built from TRBV15 and TRBJ2-1; possible D gene TRBD2, 6 bases. The CDR3 runs 16 residues. CDR1 LNHNV and CDR2 YYDKDF come from the germline V gene (reference sequence). CDR3 in amino acids: CATSRPGVPSYNEQFF. CDR3 nucleotide sequence: TGTGCTACCAGCAGACCGGGGGTTCCCTCCTACAATGAGCAGTTCTTC. The full variable domain, rest sourced from reference TRBV15 and TRBJ2-1, is DAMVIQNPRYQVTQFGKPVTLSCSQTLNHNVMYWYQQKSSQAPKLLFHYYDKDFNNEADTPDNFQSRRPNTSFCFLDIRSPGLGDTAMYLCATSRPGVPSYNEQFFGPGTRLTVL.

In its sample, this clone was seen once. CDR3: CASSEQGTTTGELFF. The CDR3 bases are TGTGCCAGCAGTGAGCAGGGTACAACCACCGGGGAGCTGTTTTTT. This chain joins TRBV6-4 and TRBJ2-2, with D perhaps TRBD1 (5 bases). The CDR3 is made up of 15 amino acids. The V and J ends lost 3 bases and 4 bases respectively, with 12 bases between them. Germline V gene lookup returns CDR1 MRHNA and CDR2 SNTAGT.

This clone appeared a few times. The chain is built from TRBV5-4 and TRBJ1-5, with 8 bases that match TRBD1. Trimming cost V 4 bases and J 0 bases; bases outside gene matches: 3. CDR1 is SGHNT and CDR2 is YYREEE in the germline V gene (reference sequence). The CDR3 sequence is 15 residues long. The CDR3 sequence: CASSLGTGSNQPQHF. The CDR3 region has the DNA TGTGCCAGCAGCCTTGGGACAGGTAGCAATCAGCCCCAGCATTTT.

The chain is built from TRBV7-9 and TRBJ1-4; no firm D call. CDR1 SEHNR and CDR2 FQNEAQ come from the germline V gene (reference sequence). Trimming left V 1 base short and J 8 bases short, with 5 bases between. The CDR3 has 12 amino acids. CDR3 DNA: TGTGCCAGCAGCTTAGGGAGAGAAAAACTGTTTTTT. Residues: CASSLGREKLFF.

The chain is built from TRBV6-1 and TRBJ2-1; tentatively, D is TRBD2 (5 bases). Germline assignment: CDR1 MNHNS and CDR2 SASEGT. Trimming removed 6 bases from V and 2 bases from J, with 8 bases in between. The CDR3 covers 13 residues. CDR3 coding DNA: TGTGCCAGCAGACTAGACCCCTACAATGAGCAGTTCTTC. Translating it yields CASRLDPYNEQFF.

The chain recombines TRBV6-1 with TRBJ1-5; weak D call: TRBD1 (5 bases). Per the germline V gene, CDR1 is MNHNS and CDR2 is SASEGT. Trimming removed 2 bases from V and 0 bases from J, with 11 bases in between. This CDR3 has 16 residues. The CDR3, as DNA: TGTGCCAGCAGTGAACCAGGGCGCCCTAGCAATCAGCCCCAGCATTTT. The encoded protein is CASSEPGRPSNQPQHF.

This chain joins TRBV11-1 and TRBJ1-1; 7 bases match TRBD1. Germline V gene lookup returns CDR1 SGHAT and CDR2 FQDESV (reference sequence). The CDR3 runs 15 residues. The junction had 7 bases not matched to a gene; V was cut back by 5 bases and J by 1 base. In DNA form, the CDR3 reads TGTGCCAGCAGCCATCGTACAGGGGCGAACACTGAAGCTTTCTTT. It translates to CASSHRTGANTEAFF.

The chain carries TRBV7-6 and TRBJ2-1; D gene uncertain. Per the germline V gene, CDR1 is SGHVS and CDR2 is FNYEAQ. V was shortened by 6 bases and J by 0 bases, with 12 bases between the two germline ends. The CDR3 spans 15 residues. CDR3 bases: TGTGCCAGCAGGTTCGTATGGAGCTCCTACAATGAGCAGTTCTTC. Translation: CASRFVWSSYNEQFF.

Only a few counts were recorded for this clone. The rearrangement uses TRBV18 and TRBJ2-3, with 10 bases fitting TRBD2. J gave up 2 bases and V 4 bases, and 9 bases lay outside the gene matches. The CDR3 runs 17 residues. Germline V gene sequence: CDR1 KGHSH, CDR2 LQKENI. In nucleotides, the CDR3 is TGTGCCAGCTCACTCCGAACTAGCGGGGTCAACACAGATACGCAGTATTTT. This sequence encodes CASSLRTSGVNTDTQYF. The whole variable domain, filled in from reference TRBV18 and TRBJ2-3, reads NAGVMQNPRHLVRRRGQEARLRCSPMKGHSHVYWYRQLPEEGLKFMVYLQKENIIDESGMPKERFSAEFPKEGPSILRIQQVVRGDSAAYFCASSLRTSGVNTDTQYFGPGTRLTVL.